Sequencing of this T cell receptor beta chain was carried out in a study of blood T cell repertoires in COVID-19. Study information: Specimens from acute and convalescent COVID-19 originated in the United States, Italy and Spain. The analysed material was cDNA or gDNA that came from T cells, B-cell-depleted T cells, or PBMCs.

Germline assignment: CDR1 MNHEY and CDR2 SVGAGI. V gave up 0 bases and J gave up 0 bases, with 9 bases separating them. CDR3 length: 16 residues. Methods used by the authors: Amplification of reference gene primers provided the estimated nucleated cell counts. Assay: immunoSEQ multiplex PCR; the TCRdb copy retains only in-frame clones and omits some. D and trimming come from the DNA, and the V and J calls and clone size come from that table. The sample records some 140,000 clones, around 78% being singletons. The source material was peripheral blood. The source is a man of 80 years or more with acute or convalescent COVID-19. The chain links TRBV6-5 to TRBJ1-3, with D uncertain. In DNA form, the CDR3 reads TGTGCCAGCAGTTACTCGAGGCTGGCCTCTGGAAACACCATATATTTT. It yields the protein CASSYSRLASGNTIYF.